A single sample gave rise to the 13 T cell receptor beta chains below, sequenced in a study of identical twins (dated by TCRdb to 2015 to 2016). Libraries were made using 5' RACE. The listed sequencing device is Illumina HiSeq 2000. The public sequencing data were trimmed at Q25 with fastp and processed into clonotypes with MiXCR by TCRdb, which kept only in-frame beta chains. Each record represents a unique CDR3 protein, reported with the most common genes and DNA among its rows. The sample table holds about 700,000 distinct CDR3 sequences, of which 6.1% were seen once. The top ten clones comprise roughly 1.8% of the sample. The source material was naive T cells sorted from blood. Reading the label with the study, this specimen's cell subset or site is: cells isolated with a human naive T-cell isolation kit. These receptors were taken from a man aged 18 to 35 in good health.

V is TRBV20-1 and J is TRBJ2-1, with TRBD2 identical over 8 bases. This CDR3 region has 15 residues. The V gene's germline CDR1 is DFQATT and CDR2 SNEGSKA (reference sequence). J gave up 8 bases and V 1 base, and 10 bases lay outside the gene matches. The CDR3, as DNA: TGCAGTGCTAGAGGGGCAGCGGGAGTTCCCCATGAGCAGTTCTTC. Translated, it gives CSARGAAGVPHEQFF.

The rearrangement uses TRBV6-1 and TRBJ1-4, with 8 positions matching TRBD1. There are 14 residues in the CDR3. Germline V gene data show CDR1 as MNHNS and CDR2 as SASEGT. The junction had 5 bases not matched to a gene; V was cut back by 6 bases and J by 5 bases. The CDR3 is CASRTGTGNEKLFF. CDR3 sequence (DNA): TGTGCCAGCAGAACCGGGACAGGAAATGAAAAACTGTTTTTT.

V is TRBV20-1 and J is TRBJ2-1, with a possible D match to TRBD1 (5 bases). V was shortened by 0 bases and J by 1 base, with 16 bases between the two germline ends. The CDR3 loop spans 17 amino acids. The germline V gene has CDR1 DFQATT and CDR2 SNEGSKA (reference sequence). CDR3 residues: CSARDYRTGDSYNEQFF. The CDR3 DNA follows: TGCAGTGCTAGAGATTACCGTACAGGTGATTCCTACAATGAGCAGTTCTTC.

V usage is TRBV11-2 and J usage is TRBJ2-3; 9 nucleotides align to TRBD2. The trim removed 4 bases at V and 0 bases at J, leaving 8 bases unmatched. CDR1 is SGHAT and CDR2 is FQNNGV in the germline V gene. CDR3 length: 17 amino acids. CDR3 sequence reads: CASSSPGLAGSTDTQYF. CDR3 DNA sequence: TGTGCCAGCAGCTCCCCGGGGCTAGCGGGGAGCACAGATACGCAGTATTTT.

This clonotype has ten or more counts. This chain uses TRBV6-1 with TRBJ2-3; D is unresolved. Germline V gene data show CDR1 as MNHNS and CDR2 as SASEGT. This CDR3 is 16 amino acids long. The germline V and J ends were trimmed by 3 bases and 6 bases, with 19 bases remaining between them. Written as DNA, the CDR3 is TGTGCCAGCAGTGAGTTTGGTAGCTTAGGCATCGATACGCAGTATTTT. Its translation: CASSEFGSLGIDTQYF.

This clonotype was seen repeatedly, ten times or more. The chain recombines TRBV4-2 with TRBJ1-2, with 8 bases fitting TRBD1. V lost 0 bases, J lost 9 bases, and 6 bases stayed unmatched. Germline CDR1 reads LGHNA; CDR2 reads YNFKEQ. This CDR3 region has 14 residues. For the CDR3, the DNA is TGTGCCAGCAGCCAAGATAGTACAGGGGGGAGCTACACCTTC. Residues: CASSQDSTGGSYTF.

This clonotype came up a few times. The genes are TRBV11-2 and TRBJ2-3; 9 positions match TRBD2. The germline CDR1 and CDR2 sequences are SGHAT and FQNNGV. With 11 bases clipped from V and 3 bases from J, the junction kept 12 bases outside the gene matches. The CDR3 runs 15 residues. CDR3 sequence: CADRESGRRTDTQYF. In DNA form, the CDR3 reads TGTGCCGATAGGGAAAGCGGGAGGAGGACAGATACGCAGTATTTT.

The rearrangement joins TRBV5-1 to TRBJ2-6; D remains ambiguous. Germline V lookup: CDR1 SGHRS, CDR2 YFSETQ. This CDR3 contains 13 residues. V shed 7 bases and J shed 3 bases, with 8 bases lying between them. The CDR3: CASALGGANVLTF. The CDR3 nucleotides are TGCGCCAGCGCCCTAGGTGGGGCCAACGTCCTGACTTTC.

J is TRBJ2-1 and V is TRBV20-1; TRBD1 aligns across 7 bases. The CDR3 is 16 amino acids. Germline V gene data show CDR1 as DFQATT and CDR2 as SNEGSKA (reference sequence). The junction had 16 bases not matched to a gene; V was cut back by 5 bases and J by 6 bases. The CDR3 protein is CSASTPDRAMGNEQFF. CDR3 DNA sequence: TGCAGTGCTTCAACCCCAGACAGGGCGATGGGCAATGAGCAGTTCTTC.

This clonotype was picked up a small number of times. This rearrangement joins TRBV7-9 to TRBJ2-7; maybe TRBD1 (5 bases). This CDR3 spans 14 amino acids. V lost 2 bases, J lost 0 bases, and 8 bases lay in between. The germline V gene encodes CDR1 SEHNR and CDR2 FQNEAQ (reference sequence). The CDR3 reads CASSLTGTSYEQYF. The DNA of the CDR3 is TGTGCCAGCAGCTTAACAGGTACCTCCTACGAGCAGTACTTC.

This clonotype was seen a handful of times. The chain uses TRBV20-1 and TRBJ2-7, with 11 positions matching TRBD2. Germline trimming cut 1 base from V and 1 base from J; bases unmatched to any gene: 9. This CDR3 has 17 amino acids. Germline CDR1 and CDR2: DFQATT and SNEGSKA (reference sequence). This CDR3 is CSARGNLAGGLSYEQYF. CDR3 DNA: TGCAGTGCTAGAGGGAATCTAGCGGGGGGATTATCCTACGAGCAGTACTTC.

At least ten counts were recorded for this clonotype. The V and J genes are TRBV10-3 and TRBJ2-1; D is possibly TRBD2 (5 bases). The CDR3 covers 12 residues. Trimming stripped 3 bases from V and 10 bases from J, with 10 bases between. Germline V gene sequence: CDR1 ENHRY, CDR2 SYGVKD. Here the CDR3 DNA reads TGTGCCATCAGTGAACTAGTGGGCGAGCAGTTCTTC. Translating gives CAISELVGEQFF.

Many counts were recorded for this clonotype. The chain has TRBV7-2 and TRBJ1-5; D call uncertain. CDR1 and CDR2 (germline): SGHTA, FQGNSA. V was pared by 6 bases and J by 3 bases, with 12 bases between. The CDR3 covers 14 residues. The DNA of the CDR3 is TGTGCCAGCAGTCGCAGTCAAAACAATCAGCCCCAGCATTTT. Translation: CASSRSQNNQPQHF. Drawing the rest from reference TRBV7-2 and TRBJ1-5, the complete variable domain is GAGVSQSPSNKVTEKGKDVELRCDPISGHTALYWYRQSLGQGLEFLIYFQGNSAPDKSGLPSDRFSAERTGGSVSTLTIQRTQQEDSAVYLCASSRSQNNQPQHFGDGTRLSIL.